The 14 T cell receptor beta chains below all came from one sample that was sequenced in a study of beta chain features in type 1 diabetes. Since all of the isolated RNA was reverse transcribed, expressed TCRB transcripts were what got sequenced. This table comes from immunoSEQ multiplex PCR, and its TCRdb copy is limited to in-frame clones, with some not included. The sample has 900,000 or so clones; around a sixth are singletons. Sequenced sample: naive CD4+ T cells from blood. The receptors shown here come from a woman under 30 in good health.

This clone was detected a few times. The sample has other DNA sequences that encode this CDR3 too. The V call is TRBV7-3, the J call TRBJ2-3; D uncertain. The germline V and J ends were trimmed by 4 bases and 2 bases, with 4 bases remaining between them. The CDR3 runs to 12 residues. Germline values: CDR1 SGHTA, CDR2 FQGTGA. The CDR3 sequence: CASSSSTDTQYF. The CDR3 DNA sequence: TGTGCCAGCAGCTCCTCCACAGATACGCAGTATTTT. Full variable domain (outside the CDR3, taken from reference TRBV7-3 and TRBJ2-3): GAGVSQTPSNKVTEKGKYVELRCDPISGHTALYWYRQSLGQGPEFLIYFQGTGAADDSGLPNDRFFAVRPEGSVSTLKIQRTERGDSAVYLCASSSSTDTQYFGPGTRLTVL.

This clone showed up just a few times. Additional DNA sequences in this sample encode the identical CDR3. The genes are TRBV6-5 and TRBJ2-2; the match to TRBD2 covers 9 bases. CDR1 and CDR2 from the germline V gene are MNHEY and SVGAGI. V lost 6 bases and J lost 3; bases outside the gene matches: 5. The CDR3 consists of 15 residues. CDR3 in amino acids: CASSYVAGDTGELFF. DNA of the CDR3: TGTGCCAGCAGCTATGTAGCGGGAGACACCGGGGAGCTGTTTTTT.

This clone was observed a few times. This sequence joins TRBV5-4 and TRBJ2-7, with 8 bases that match TRBD2. J lost 5 bases, V lost 3 bases, and 7 bases had no gene match. CDR1 and CDR2 from the germline V gene are SGHNT and YYREEE (reference sequence). The CDR3 spans 14 residues. The DNA for the CDR3 is TGTGCCAGCAGCTCCCCGGGGGGGGTGAACGAGCAGTACTTC. It codes for CASSSPGGVNEQYF.

The sample holds a few counts of this clone. The genes are TRBV4-2 and TRBJ1-2; D gene uncertain. The CDR3 is 14 residues long. From germline, CDR1 is LGHNA and CDR2 YNFKEQ. The V end was cut by 0 bases, the J end by 7 bases, with 12 bases between. CDR3 in DNA: TGTGCCAGCAGCCAAGAGGTGGAACACCGTGGCTACACCTTC. Translating gives CASSQEVEHRGYTF.

Comments on this clone: Other DNA sequences in the same sample also yield this CDR3. The chain has TRBV29-1 and TRBJ2-3; weak D call: TRBD2 (5 bases). The germline V gene has CDR1 SQVTM and CDR2 ANQGSEA. The V and J ends lost 7 bases and 0 bases respectively, with 5 bases between them. The CDR3 length is 11 residues. The CDR3 spells CSGTSTDTQYF. CDR3 DNA: TGCAGCGGGACTAGCACAGATACGCAGTATTTT.

This clone showed up just a few times. At one end the junction does not follow the germline gene, possibly because of a read error. The chain has TRBV5-1 and TRBJ2-1; D is possibly TRBD1 or TRBD2 (5 bases each). This CDR3 region has 15 residues. Germline V gives CDR1 SGHRS, CDR2 YFSETQ. The CDR3 spells CASSLGVATTGEQFF. The CDR3 DNA reads as TGTGCCAGCAGCTTGGGGGTAGCGACGACTGGTGAGCAGTTCTTC.

The gene calls are TRBV2 and TRBJ1-1; the D is unclear. Trimming stripped 8 bases from V and 0 bases from J, with 10 bases between. This CDR3 region has 13 residues. Germline CDR1 SNHLY, CDR2 FYNNEI. CDR3 DNA: TGTGCCAGCGGGAACGCAGTGAACACTGAAGCTTTCTTT. It yields the protein CASGNAVNTEAFF.

This clone was observed a few times. The chain combines TRBV5-4 with TRBJ2-2, with D tentatively TRBD1 (5 bases). The CDR3 consists of 15 residues. Germline V lookup: CDR1 SGHNT, CDR2 YYREEE (reference sequence). V was pared by 3 bases and J by 1 base, with 10 bases between. The CDR3 loop reads CASSSKTGNTGELFF. In DNA form, the CDR3 reads TGTGCCAGCAGCTCTAAAACAGGGAACACCGGGGAGCTGTTTTTT.

This clone was detected a few times. The chain combines TRBV13 with TRBJ1-2; a weak D match, TRBD1 (6 bases). V was shortened by 7 bases and J by 8 bases, with 26 bases between the two germline ends. The CDR3 consists of 16 residues. Germline CDR1 PRHDT, CDR2 FYEKMQ (reference sequence). CDR3 nucleotides: TGTGCCAGCACCCCTCCCCCCGGGACACCTCATTACGGCTACACCTTC. Translation: CASTPPPGTPHYGYTF.

This sequence joins TRBV20-1 and TRBJ2-1; a weak D match, TRBD2 (5 bases). The CDR3 extends over 11 amino acids. The V gene's germline CDR1 is DFQATT and CDR2 SNEGSKA (reference sequence). Trimming took 6 bases from V and 9 from J, leaving 12 bases between them. DNA for the CDR3: TGCAGTGCAGGACTGTGGAGTGAGCAGTTCTTC. As protein: CSAGLWSEQFF.

The V and J genes are TRBV4-2 and TRBJ2-1; a possible D gene is TRBD1 (6 bases). Per the germline V gene, CDR1 is LGHNA and CDR2 is YNFKEQ. The V end was cut by 2 bases, the J end by 6 bases, with 14 bases between. This CDR3 is 15 amino acids long. This chain's CDR3 is CASSQYRDIGNEQFF. DNA for the CDR3: TGTGCCAGCAGCCAATATAGGGACATTGGCAATGAGCAGTTCTTC.

This clone showed up just a few times. The DNA for the CDR3 is TGTGCCAGCAGGCTCCTGGCGGGAGTAGATACGCAGTATTTT. As protein: CASRLLAGVDTQYF. The V call is TRBV6-5, the J call TRBJ2-3; 7 bases fit TRBD2. V gave up 6 bases and J gave up 5 bases; unmatched junction bases: 8. This CDR3 is built from 14 residues. Germline assignment: CDR1 MNHEY and CDR2 SVGAGI.

V and J are TRBV10-3 and TRBJ2-3; TRBD2 aligns across 13 bases. In germline, CDR1 is ENHRY, CDR2 SYGVKD. This CDR3 has 14 residues. V trimming: 9 bases; J trimming: 2 bases; junction bases outside the gene matches: 2. This CDR3 reads CAITSGRDTDTQYF. The CDR3 nucleotides read TGTGCCATAACTAGCGGGAGGGACACAGATACGCAGTATTTT.

This clone was seen more than once but under ten times. This sequence joins TRBV5-1 and TRBJ2-1, with 10 bases that match TRBD2. CDR1 is SGHRS and CDR2 is YFSETQ in the germline V gene. The CDR3 has 16 residues. After removal of 7 bases from V and 4 bases from J, the junction contained 11 bases not matched to a gene. The CDR3 sequence: CASASFGLADYNEQFF. CDR3 coding DNA: TGCGCCAGCGCCAGCTTCGGACTAGCGGATTACAATGAGCAGTTCTTC. Full variable domain (missing parts from reference TRBV5-1 and TRBJ2-1): KAGVTQTPRYLIKTRGQQVTLSCSPISGHRSVSWYQQTPGQGLQFLFEYFSETQRNKGNFPGRFSGRQFSNSRSEMNVSTLELGDSALYLCASASFGLADYNEQFFGPGTRLTVL.